This TCR beta chain was sequenced in a study of regulatory T cells in long-lasting Graves disease. Study summary: Positivity for TSH receptor antibodies plus over 5 years of antithyroid drugs meant persistent Graves' disease. The study's findings and limits: Newly diagnosed patients shared 750 to 1,000 public clonotypes; persistent patients shared around 2,500.

As for time point: persistent/refractory GD, antithyroid drugs over 5 years with positive TRAb. Extracted RNA from PBMCs served as the source of the TCR library. American Thyroid Association guidelines defined Graves' disease diagnosis. Remarks on this clonotype: Its antigen remains unidentified.

The CDR3 runs 17 residues. V lost 6 bases and J lost 9, with 26 bases in between. The germline V gene has CDR1 LNHDA and CDR2 SQIVND (reference sequence). Arm-PCR with iRepertoire HTBI primers amplified the CDR3 regions for these TCR beta libraries. TCRdb called the multiplex PCR reads again in MiXCR, with one record for every CDR3 protein. The table lists a few hundred thousand distinct CDR3 sequences, about a quarter of them singletons. Sequenced material: peripheral blood mononuclear cells (PBMCs), taken when the disease was refractory, from a patient treated with antithyroid drugs. The TCR originated in a female donor with Graves disease. The chain joins TRBV19 to TRBJ2-2; TRBD2 is a possible D gene (5 bases). This chain's CDR3 is CASSHLLAEASFRELFF. CDR3 DNA: TGTGCCAGTAGCCATCTCCTAGCAGAGGCCAGTTTTCGGGAGCTGTTTTTT.